These 26 T cell receptor beta chains originate from one sample sequenced in a study of T cell clonality in common variable immunodeficiency. Libraries were prepared by immunoSEQ multiplex PCR; TCRdb keeps only in-frame clonotypes and omits some of them. The sample presents about 50,000 clones, none singletons. Source material: peripheral blood mononuclear cells. Every receptor here comes from a person aged 18 to 75 in good health.

This clone turned up a few times. CDR3 residues: CASSFGTGDSPLHF. Partial CDR3 DNA: TGTGCCAGCAGCTTCGGGACTGGAGATTCACCC. The chain carries TRBV5-5 and TRBJ1-6; a possible D gene is TRBD1 (5 bases). The sequenced fragment ends 3 residues before the CDR3 boundary, so the rest is inferred from the germline J gene. Germline assignment: CDR1 SGHKS and CDR2 YYEKEE (reference sequence). V lost 2 bases to trimming and J lost 8 bases, with 11 bases between them. This CDR3 spans 14 amino acids.

Concerning this clone: The read finishes 3 residues shy of the CDR3 end, and the germline J gene is used to complete it. The chain carries TRBV5-1 and TRBJ2-7, with 11 bases matching TRBD2. V dropped 6 bases and J dropped 0; count of bases not matched to a gene: 14. The CDR3 is 18 amino acids. Germline-derived CDR1 and CDR2 are SGHRS and YFSETQ. The part of the CDR3 DNA that was read is TGCGCCAGCAACCCAACTAGCGGGGGTCCCAGGAGCTCCTACGAG. It translates to CASNPTSGGPRSSYE. The full-length CDR3 reads as CASNPTSGGPRSSYEQYF.

This clone was picked up many times. Read sequence stops 3 residues before the CDR3 end, and the germline J gene provides the missing end. The chain couples TRBV14 to TRBJ1-2; D is undetermined. The V gene lost 0 bases and the J gene lost 0 bases, with 8 bases spanning the gap. The length of the CDR3 is 15 residues. Germline CDR1 is SGHDN and CDR2 is FVKESK. CDR3 region: CASSQEPRSNYGYTF. Incomplete CDR3 DNA: TGTGCCAGCAGCCAAGAACCTCGGTCTAACTATGGC.

This clone was counted between two and nine times. Sequence at one end of the junction differs from germline and may be a read error. The missing CDR3 end, 3 residues past where the read stops, is filled in from the germline J gene. The V and J genes are TRBV7-9 and TRBJ2-1, with a possible D match to TRBD1 (6 bases). The germline CDR1 and CDR2 sequences are SEHNR and FQNEAQ (reference sequence). CDR3 size: 14 residues. This CDR3 is CAGSLGASNNEQFF. The CDR3 bases that were read are TGTGCCGGCAGCTTGGGGGCGAGTAACAATGAG.

This clone was seen repeatedly, ten times or more. Read coverage stops 3 residues before the CDR3 terminus; the germline J gene supplies the remainder. The V and J genes are TRBV19 and TRBJ2-1; TRBD1 matches 8 bases. Germline V gives CDR1 LNHDA, CDR2 SQIVND (reference sequence). Trimming at V came to 1 base and at J to 7 bases, leaving 12 bases not matched to a gene. The CDR3 has 17 amino acids. The CDR3 loop reads CASSIVAPGQGMNEQFF. CDR3 DNA (partial): TGTGCCAGTAGTATAGTTGCCCCAGGACAGGGAATGAATGAG.

This clone was counted at least ten times. The read comes to an end 3 residues before the CDR3 does, leaving the germline J gene to fill in the end. The V and J genes are TRBV5-5 and TRBJ2-1; no firm D call. This CDR3 is built from 13 residues. Germline lookup yields CDR1 SGHKS and CDR2 YYEKEE (reference sequence). The V end lost 1 base, the J end lost 9 bases, and 11 bases lay between the germline ends. CDR3 sequence reads: CASSLSSGFEQFF. The covered CDR3 bases are TGTGCCAGCAGCTTGTCTTCGGGTTTTGAG. The full variable domain, rest sourced from reference TRBV5-5 and TRBJ2-1, is DAGVTQSPTHLIKTRGQQVTLRCSPISGHKSVSWYQQVLGQGPQFIFQYYEKEERGRGNFPDRFSARQFPNYSSELNVNALLLGDSALYLCASSLSSGFEQFFGPGTRLTVL.

This clone was found many times. The sequenced part of the CDR3 DNA is TGCAGTGCTAGAGTGGCCAGCGCGAGGTACTATGGC. It encodes CSARVASARYYG. The full-length CDR3 reads as CSARVASARYYGYTF. The chain carries TRBV20-1 and TRBJ1-2; no firm D call. The CDR3 end is not reached by the read, which stops 3 residues before it; the germline J gene fills it in. CDR1 is DFQATT, CDR2 SNEGSKA, per germline (reference sequence). This CDR3 spans 15 amino acids. The V and J ends lost 1 base and 3 bases respectively, with 15 bases between them.

This clone has ten or more counts. The read ends 3 residues early relative to the CDR3; the germline J gene fills the gap. The chain combines TRBV15 with TRBJ2-1, with TRBD1 as a possible D gene (9 bases). Germline-derived CDR1 and CDR2 are LNHNV and YYDKDF (reference sequence). V gave up 4 bases and J gave up 8 bases, with 24 bases separating them. This CDR3 comprises 17 residues. The part of the CDR3 DNA that was read is TGTGCCACCAGCACAGCGACAGGGGGGAGCGGGAGATATGAG. Translated: CATSTATGGSGRYE. In full, the CDR3 reads CATSTATGGSGRYEQFF.

There are many counts of this clone. Read data end 3 residues before the CDR3 end; the end is taken from the germline J gene. The chain links TRBV11-2 to TRBJ2-2, with D perhaps TRBD2 (6 bases). V was cut by 2 bases and J by 4 bases, with 11 bases left in between. This CDR3 has 15 residues. Germline lookup yields CDR1 SGHAT and CDR2 FQNNGV. CDR3 DNA, as far as it was read: TGTGCCAGCAGCTTAAGACTAGAGGGCACCGGGGAG. Protein sequence: CASSLRLEGTGE. From start to end, the CDR3 is CASSLRLEGTGELFF. Complete variable domain (other parts from reference TRBV11-2 and TRBJ2-2): EAGVAQSPRYKIIEKRQSVAFWCNPISGHATLYWYQQILGQGPKLLIQFQNNGVVDDSQLPKDRFSAERLKGVDSTLKIQPAKLEDSAVYLCASSLRLEGTGELFFGEGSRLTVL.

This clone was counted many times. The CDR3 end is not reached by the read, which stops 3 residues before it; the germline J gene fills it in. This chain joins TRBV6-1 and TRBJ1-3; TRBD1 matches at 10 bases. V shed 4 bases and J 3 bases; nucleotides not matched to a gene: 6. The CDR3 is 16 amino acids. Germline assignment: CDR1 MNHNS and CDR2 SASEGT. The CDR3 is CASSVVDRGFGNTIYF. CDR3 DNA, as far as it was read: TGTGCCAGCAGTGTGGTGGACAGGGGGTTTGGAAACACC.

This clone was detected ten times or more. Read sequence stops 3 residues before the CDR3 end, and the germline J gene provides the missing end. The rearrangement joins TRBV5-1 to TRBJ2-7; 10 nucleotides match TRBD2. This CDR3 region has 17 residues. Germline CDR1 SGHRS, CDR2 YFSETQ. J gave up 2 bases and V 0 bases, and 8 bases lay outside the gene matches. The CDR3: CASSLASSSGGAYEQYF. CDR3 DNA (partial): TGCGCCAGCAGCTTGGCATCCTCGAGCGGGGGGGCCTACGAG.

This clone appeared a few times. The read ends 3 residues before the CDR3 terminus; that terminus is restored from the germline J gene. V gene TRBV13 combines with J gene TRBJ2-1; 8 nucleotides match TRBD2. J was trimmed by 4 bases and V by 7 bases; bases with no gene match: 9. CDR3 length: 15 residues. CDR1 and CDR2 (germline): PRHDT, FYEKMQ (reference sequence). The CDR3 bases that were read are TGTGCCAGCACCTCAGGACTAGCTTCATACAATGAG. It encodes CASTSGLASYNE. The entire CDR3 reads CASTSGLASYNEQFF.

Comment on this clone: The read terminates 3 residues ahead of where the CDR3 ends, so the germline J gene completes it. The V call is TRBV5-1, the J call TRBJ2-1; weak D call: TRBD1 (6 bases). V was cut by 4 bases and J by 1 base, with 15 bases left in between. The CDR3 is made up of 16 amino acids. Germline V lookup: CDR1 SGHRS, CDR2 YFSETQ. The part of the CDR3 DNA that was read is TGCGCCAGCAGCAAGAATATGCAGGGGTCCTACAATGAG. Translating gives CASSKNMQGSYNE. The full CDR3 protein is CASSKNMQGSYNEQFF.

In this sample, this clone turned up many times. The DNA ends 3 residues before the CDR3 does, and the rest of the CDR3 is filled in from the germline J gene. In the same sample, other DNA sequences code for this CDR3. The rearrangement joins TRBV30 to TRBJ1-6; 10 bases map to TRBD1. CDR1 and CDR2 (germline): GTSNPN, SVGIG (reference sequence). The length of the CDR3 is 14 residues. V lost 3 bases to trimming and J lost 9 bases; unmatched junction nucleotides: 5. CDR3 DNA (partial): TGTGCCTGGAGCGTTAGACAGGGGGCTTCACCC. Residues: CAWSVRQGASP. The entire CDR3 protein reads CAWSVRQGASPLHF. The variable domain in full, completed from reference TRBV30 and TRBJ1-6, reads SQTIHQWPATLVQPVGSPLSLECTVEGTSNPNLYWYRQAAGRGLQLLFYSVGIGQISSEVPQNLSASRPQDRQFILSSKKLLLSDSGFYLCAWSVRQGASPLHFGNGTRLTVT.

This clone was counted many times. CDR3 bases read: TGTGCCAGCACCGGGACTAGCCGTAGCACCGGGGAG. Its protein product is CASTGTSRSTGE. The full CDR3 protein reads CASTGTSRSTGELFF. The V call is TRBV2, the J call TRBJ2-2, with 9 bases identical to TRBD2. The read ends 3 residues early relative to the CDR3; the germline J gene fills the gap. This CDR3 region has 15 residues. Germline V gene data show CDR1 as SNHLY and CDR2 as FYNNEI. V gave up 7 bases and J gave up 4 bases; unmatched junction bases: 7.

As to this clone: Sequencing ends 3 residues short of the CDR3 end; the germline J gene provides the rest. The gene calls are TRBV6-1 and TRBJ2-2; D not resolved. This CDR3 is 14 amino acids long. Germline CDR1 reads MNHNS; CDR2 reads SASEGT. The CDR3 DNA, read in part, is TGTGCCAGCAGTGCAGGTCCGTATAATTCACCG. It translates to CASSAGPYNSP. The complete CDR3 sequence is CASSAGPYNSPLFF.

This clone was seen a handful of times. The read falls 3 residues short of the CDR3 end, and the missing part is taken from the germline J gene. The chain uses TRBV20-1 and TRBJ2-5; 7 nucleotides match TRBD1. The V gene's germline CDR1 is DFQATT and CDR2 SNEGSKA (reference sequence). CDR3 length equals 14 residues. J lost 5 bases, V lost 1 base, and 7 bases had no gene match. Incomplete CDR3 DNA: TGCAGTGCTAGAGGAGGGGGCCCGGAGGAGACC. Its protein is CSARGGGPEET. The entire CDR3 is CSARGGGPEETQYF.

The table lists this clone with a few counts. The read ends 3 residues shy of where the CDR3 ends; the end is completed using the germline J gene. The chain employs TRBV2 and TRBJ2-2; TRBD1 aligns across 8 bases. With V trimmed by 1 base and J by 5 bases, 3 bases remained unmatched. From germline, CDR1 is SNHLY and CDR2 FYNNEI. The CDR3 covers 15 residues. CDR3 DNA (partial): TGTGCCAGCAGTGAAGGCAGGGGGCTTACCGGGGAG. Protein product: CASSEGRGLTGE. The whole CDR3 protein reads CASSEGRGLTGELFF.

Worth noting for this clone: Sequencing ends 3 residues short of the CDR3 end; the germline J gene provides the rest. V is TRBV7-8 and J is TRBJ2-7; 9 bases agree with TRBD1. V lost 5 bases, J lost 0 bases, and 8 bases stayed unmatched. The CDR3 contains 16 residues. Looked up from germline, CDR1 is SGHVS and CDR2 is FQNEAQ. The DNA read from the CDR3 is TGTGCCAGCAGCGTACTAGACAGGGGGAGCTCCTACGAG. Protein sequence: CASSVLDRGSSYE. The complete CDR3 sequence is CASSVLDRGSSYEQYF.

At least ten counts were recorded for this clone. The sequence runs out 3 residues before the end of the CDR3; the remainder is reconstructed from the germline J gene. V is TRBV30 and J is TRBJ2-5; D is possibly TRBD1 (6 bases). CDR1 GTSNPN and CDR2 SVGIG come from the germline V gene (reference sequence). V lost 4 bases and J lost 5, with 17 bases in between. The CDR3 has 14 residues. The CDR3 loop is CAWKFGQGLETQYF. CDR3 bases read: TGTGCCTGGAAGTTCGGGCAGGGGCTGGAGACC.

This clone was recorded at least ten times. The read halts 3 residues ahead of the CDR3 end, with the missing end drawn from the germline J gene. The gene calls are TRBV19 and TRBJ1-2; a weak D match, TRBD1 (6 bases). Germline values: CDR1 LNHDA, CDR2 SQIVND (reference sequence). CDR3 length: 15 residues. Incomplete CDR3 DNA: TGTGCCAGTAGTAAGGAGTTCTTACAGGGAGGTTTC. Amino acids: CASSKEFLQGGF. The CDR3 in its entirety is CASSKEFLQGGFYTF.

This clone was detected many times. Read sequence stops 3 residues before the CDR3 end, and the germline J gene provides the missing end. The V gene is TRBV5-1, the J gene TRBJ2-2; the D is unclear. Trimming shortened V by 0 bases and J by 6 bases, and 15 bases separated the two germline ends. The germline V gene has CDR1 SGHRS and CDR2 YFSETQ. The CDR3 totals 16 residues. The DNA read from the CDR3 is TGCGCCAGCAGCTTGGTCTGGCCCCAGAGCGCCGGGGAG. It encodes CASSLVWPQSAGE. In full, the CDR3 is CASSLVWPQSAGELFF.

This clone was seen repeatedly, ten times or more. The missing CDR3 end, 3 residues past where the read stops, is filled in from the germline J gene. This chain connects TRBV20-1 to TRBJ2-7; no clear D gene. The CDR3 consists of 11 residues. Germline CDR1 and CDR2: DFQATT and SNEGSKA (reference sequence). Trimming stripped 7 bases from V and 3 bases from J, with 10 bases between. Partial CDR3 DNA: TGCAGTGTTTCACCCGGCTACGAG. This codes for CSVSPGYE. The whole CDR3 protein reads CSVSPGYEQYF.

This clone was counted ten times or more. The read ends 3 residues shy of where the CDR3 ends; the end is completed using the germline J gene. The rearrangement joins TRBV18 to TRBJ2-3; 12 positions match TRBD2. The CDR3 has 15 amino acids. The J segment lost 7 bases and the V segment lost 4 bases, leaving 6 bases of the junction unmatched. Looked up from germline, CDR1 is KGHSH and CDR2 is LQKENI. This CDR3 reads CASSQASGRANTQYF. Incomplete CDR3 DNA: TGTGCCAGCTCACAGGCTAGCGGGAGGGCAAATACG.

There are a few counts of this clone. The read gets to within 3 residues of the CDR3 end, and the germline J gene fills in the rest. The gene calls are TRBV29-1 and TRBJ2-5; TRBD2 is a possible D gene (5 bases). The CDR3 is 13 residues long. Between the trimmed V and J ends, which lost 8 bases and 5 bases, there was a span of 18 bases. Germline CDR1 reads SQVTM; CDR2 reads ANQGSEA. The sequenced part of the CDR3 DNA is TGCAGCTATGAGAGGGCCGAACGGGAGACC. It is translated as CSYERAERET. The CDR3 as a whole reads CSYERAERETQYF.

This clone was observed many times. From the germline J gene comes the end of the CDR3, since the read stops 3 residues before it. The chain employs TRBV30 and TRBJ1-3; D gene uncertain. Per germline, CDR1 GTSNPN and CDR2 SVGIG (reference sequence). There are 13 residues in the CDR3. V gave up 6 bases and J gave up 2 bases, with 11 bases separating them. The CDR3 protein is CACSGYAGNTIYF. The covered CDR3 bases are TGTGCCTGCTCCGGGTACGCTGGAAACACC.